This T cell receptor beta chain was documented in a study of CD8 T cells in ankylosing spondylitis. The study, taken as a whole, reports: The study looked at matched synovial fluid samples from ankylosing spondylitis patients. Disease-linked clones were reported to be significantly enriched there. Blood from ankylosing spondylitis patients appeared to carry a characteristic roughly 8-variant TCR beta motif.

The CDR3 is made up of 13 amino acids. V lost 6 bases to trimming and J lost 11 bases; unmatched junction nucleotides: 5. Germline V gene lookup returns CDR1 SQVTM and CDR2 ANQGSEA. TCRdb reprocessed the 5' RACE reads via MiXCR and lists one record per CDR3 protein. The table includes 150,000 to 200,000 distinct CDR3 sequences, 15% to 20% detected once. On this clonotype: Antigen: not known.

The clonotype originates from a male donor aged 10-30 years with ankylosing spondylitis or in good health (not recorded which). This sequence joins TRBV29-1 and TRBJ2-1, with TRBD2 matching 15 bases. Sample: blood, either unsorted or a sorted T cell fraction (not recorded which). CDR3 loop: CSVGLAGGSQQFF. DNA of the CDR3: TGCAGCGTAGGACTAGCGGGAGGGAGTCAGCAGTTCTTC.